One and the same sample provided the 30 T cell receptor beta chains below, sequenced in a study of regulatory T cells in long-lasting Graves disease. To make TCR beta libraries, researchers used iRepertoire HTBI primers and Arm-PCR of CDR3 regions. Each CDR3 protein is one row after TCRdb ran MiXCR on the multiplex PCR reads. This sample yields 400,000 to 500,000 distinct CDR3 sequences, of which 12% to 15% are seen a single time; about a sixth belongs to the top ten. The time point is: newly diagnosed GD, antithyroid drugs for less than 3 months. PBMCs were the source of the RNA used for TCR sequencing. This same sample was also part of a study on T cells in Graves' hyperthyroidism and ophthalmopathy.

Sequenced material: peripheral blood mononuclear cells (PBMCs), taken at new diagnosis, from a patient treated with antithyroid drugs. Receptors originate from a woman aged 50 to 60 with Graves disease.

This clonotype was picked up many times. This chain connects TRBV11-2 to TRBJ2-3; D may be TRBD2 (6 bases). The germline V and J ends were trimmed by 8 bases and 1 base, with 16 bases remaining between them. Germline CDR1 reads SGHAT; CDR2 reads FQNNGV. This CDR3 has 15 residues. For the CDR3, the DNA is TGTGCCAGCGGTCAGAGCGGGTTTGGCACAGATACGCAGTATTTT. The encoded protein is CASGQSGFGTDTQYF.

This clonotype was observed at least ten times. The rearrangement joins TRBV13 to TRBJ1-1; TRBD1 matches at 7 bases. The CDR3 length is 15 residues. The J segment lost 1 base and the V segment lost 2 bases, leaving 4 bases of the junction unmatched. CDR1 and CDR2 (germline): PRHDT, FYEKMQ (reference sequence). The CDR3 reads CASSLFQGENTEAFF. The CDR3 nucleotides are TGTGCCAGCAGCTTATTTCAGGGGGAGAACACTGAAGCTTTCTTT.

This chain joins TRBV7-2 and TRBJ2-3; TRBD1 matches at 12 bases. V dropped 5 bases and J dropped 6; count of bases not matched to a gene: 9. CDR3 length: 16 amino acids. Germline assignment: CDR1 SGHTA and CDR2 FQGNSA. The CDR3 DNA reads as TGTGCCAGCAGCAGGCGAGGGACAGGGGGCAGTGATACGCAGTATTTT. The encoded protein is CASSRRGTGGSDTQYF. The variable domain in full, completed from reference TRBV7-2 and TRBJ2-3, reads GAGVSQSPSNKVTEKGKDVELRCDPISGHTALYWYRQSLGQGLEFLIYFQGNSAPDKSGLPSDRFSAERTGGSVSTLTIQRTQQEDSAVYLCASSRRGTGGSDTQYFGPGTRLTVL.

This clonotype has just a few counts. This chain links TRBV5-1 with TRBJ1-2, with 7 bases identical to TRBD1. The germline CDR1 and CDR2 sequences are SGHRS and YFSETQ. The CDR3 sequence is 14 residues long. J was trimmed by 8 bases and V by 2 bases; bases with no gene match: 9. The DNA for the CDR3 is TGCGCCAGCAGCTTTAATGACAGGGAATGGGGCTACACCTTC. This gives the protein CASSFNDREWGYTF.

This clonotype was seen ten or more times. This chain uses TRBV12-3 or TRBV12-4 with TRBJ2-7, with D uncertain. Trimming removed 3 bases at V and 5 bases at J, with 11 bases between. The CDR3 runs 13 residues. Here the CDR3 DNA reads TGTGCCAGCAGTTTGGCTGTGGCCCACGAGCAGTACTTC. Its translation: CASSLAVAHEQYF.

CDR3 sequence reads: CASSIRQGQETQYF. In DNA, the CDR3 is TGTGCCAGTAGTATAAGACAGGGCCAAGAGACCCAGTACTTC. This sequence joins TRBV19 and TRBJ2-5; 7 nucleotides align to TRBD1. Trimming at V came to 2 bases and at J to 1 base, leaving 1 base not matched to a gene. The CDR3 spans 14 residues. Germline loops: CDR1 LNHDA, CDR2 SQIVND (reference sequence). Based on the CDR3 plus reference TRBV19 and TRBJ2-5, the full variable domain is DGGITQSPKYLFRKEGQNVTLSCEQNLNHDAMYWYRQDPGQGLRLIYYSQIVNDFQKGDIAEGYSVSREKKESFPLTVTSAQKNPTAFYLCASSIRQGQETQYFGPGTRLLVL.

The chain uses TRBV11-3 and TRBJ2-2; 7 nucleotides agree with TRBD2. Germline CDR1 is SGHNT and CDR2 is YENEEA. The CDR3 consists of 23 residues. V gave up 1 base and J gave up 4 bases; unmatched junction bases: 27. As DNA, the CDR3 is TGTGCCAGCAGCTTAGGCCCTTCCCTAGCGGACGGTCCCACCCGATGGCGCACCGGGGAGCTGTTTTTT. It is translated as CASSLGPSLADGPTRWRTGELFF.

At least ten counts were recorded for this clonotype. The chain couples TRBV19 to TRBJ1-5, with D unclear. This CDR3 spans 14 amino acids. Trimming cost V 3 bases and J 0 bases, with 6 bases left between them. CDR1 and CDR2 (germline): LNHDA, SQIVND (reference sequence). The CDR3 loop is CASSILASNQPQHF. Here the CDR3 DNA reads TGTGCCAGTAGTATCTTGGCTAGCAATCAGCCCCAGCATTTT.

The table lists this clonotype with many counts. The chain employs TRBV2 and TRBJ2-7, with 7 bases that match TRBD2. This CDR3 region has 14 residues. Losses at the gene ends were 4 bases for V and 5 bases for J; bases not matched to a gene: 8. Germline CDR1 SNHLY, CDR2 FYNNEI. CDR3 sequence (DNA): TGTGCCAGCAGTGGCCGGGACTATAGGCACGAGCAGTACTTC. It yields the protein CASSGRDYRHEQYF. The variable domain in full, with the rest retrieved from reference TRBV2 and TRBJ2-7, is EPEVTQTPSHQVTQMGQEVILRCVPISNHLYFYWYRQILGQKVEFLVSFYNNEISEKSEIFDDQFSVERPDGSNFTLKIRSTKLEDSAMYFCASSGRDYRHEQYFGPGTRLTVT.

There are many counts of this clonotype. The chain uses TRBV29-1 and TRBJ1-2, with 7 nucleotides matching TRBD1. CDR3 length: 12 amino acids. The germline V gene encodes CDR1 SQVTM and CDR2 ANQGSEA. The ends lost 1 base at V and 6 bases at J; junction bases unmatched: 2. The CDR3 sequence is CSVEGGGDGYTF. The CDR3 DNA reads as TGCAGCGTTGAAGGAGGGGGCGATGGCTACACCTTC.

This clonotype has just a few counts. This CDR3 reads CASSNRDSLTDTQYF. The CDR3 DNA follows: TGTGCCAGCAGTAACAGGGACAGTTTGACAGATACGCAGTATTTT. The chain links TRBV28 to TRBJ2-3; 7 bases fit TRBD1. Unmatched junction bases numbered 8, after V lost 5 bases and J lost 3 bases. Germline V lookup: CDR1 MDHEN, CDR2 SYDVKM. This CDR3 comprises 15 residues.

This clonotype has a count of ten or more. V is TRBV6-1 and J is TRBJ2-7; TRBD1 agrees at 7 bases. The CDR3 is made up of 14 amino acids. Trimming cost V 5 bases and J 4 bases; bases outside gene matches: 8. Germline V gene lookup returns CDR1 MNHNS and CDR2 SASEGT. This CDR3 is CASSRDRDGYEQYF. CDR3 DNA sequence: TGTGCCAGCAGTCGCGACAGGGACGGTTACGAGCAGTACTTC.

This clonotype was counted only a few times. This may arise from a read error, as a much more abundant clone is one base away. CDR3 DNA: TGTGCCAGCAGTTTGCGGGTGGGGGGGCAAGAGACCCAGCACTTC. Translating gives CASSLRVGGQETQHF. This chain joins TRBV28 and TRBJ2-5; D perhaps matches TRBD2 (7 bases). CDR1 is MDHEN and CDR2 is SYDVKM in the germline V gene. This CDR3 contains 15 residues.

This clonotype showed up many times. The chain links TRBV20-1 to TRBJ2-7, with TRBD1 identical over 8 bases. Trimming took 3 bases from V and 0 from J; bases not matched to a gene: 7. The CDR3 runs 15 residues. CDR1 and CDR2 from the germline V gene are DFQATT and SNEGSKA (reference sequence). Written as DNA, the CDR3 is TGCAGTGCTAGTTTGCCCCAGGGGGCCTCCTACGAGCAGTACTTC. This sequence encodes CSASLPQGASYEQYF.

This clonotype was counted many times. This chain joins TRBV7-2 and TRBJ1-1; D unresolved. The V and J ends lost 0 bases and 4 bases respectively, with 12 bases between them. Per the germline V gene, CDR1 is SGHTA and CDR2 is FQGNSA. This CDR3 contains 15 residues. The DNA for the CDR3 is TGTGCCAGCAGCTTAGCGCTATCACGGATCACTGAAGCTTTCTTT. Protein: CASSLALSRITEAFF.

This clonotype was seen at least ten times. V gene TRBV24-1 combines with J gene TRBJ2-1; D gene uncertain. The CDR3 is 11 residues long. The germline CDR1 and CDR2 sequences are KGHDR and SFDVKD. Trimming removed 7 bases from V and 9 bases from J, with 9 bases in between. The CDR3 is CATRLGPEQFF. The DNA of the CDR3 is TGTGCCACCAGGCTGGGCCCTGAGCAGTTCTTC.

This clonotype was recorded at least ten times. The chain combines TRBV27 with TRBJ1-2; D might be TRBD1 (5 bases). Trimming left V 3 bases short and J 4 bases short, with 9 bases between. The germline gives CDR1 MNHEY, CDR2 SMNVEV (reference sequence). The CDR3 sequence is 13 residues long. The CDR3 spells CASSFRQGYGYTF. In nucleotides, the CDR3 is TGTGCCAGCAGTTTTAGGCAGGGCTATGGCTACACCTTC.

This clonotype was counted only a few times. A much larger clonotype is one base distant, so this may be a read error. The J gene is TRBJ2-7, the V gene TRBV28, with 14 bases matching TRBD2. The germline V gene encodes CDR1 MDHEN and CDR2 SYDVKM. The junction had 3 bases not matched to a gene; V was cut back by 6 bases and J by 2 bases. There are 15 residues in the CDR3. CDR3 protein: CASSSTSGRAYEQYF. The CDR3 bases are TGTGCCAGCAGCTCGACTAGCGGGAGGGCCTACGAGCAGTACTTC.

In its sample, this clonotype was seen many times. The chain joins TRBV6-5 to TRBJ2-2; a weak D match, TRBD2 (5 bases). V lost 2 bases and J lost 7, with 8 bases in between. CDR3 size: 13 residues. Germline CDR1 is MNHEY and CDR2 is SVGAGI. In DNA, the CDR3 is TGTGCCAGCAGTTACAGGGAGAGCGGGGAGCTGTTTTTT. As protein: CASSYRESGELFF.

This clonotype came up many times. The chain employs TRBV3-1 and TRBJ2-5; TRBD2 aligns across 7 bases. There are 13 residues in the CDR3. V trimming: 6 bases; J trimming: 3 bases; junction bases outside the gene matches: 4. The V gene's germline CDR1 is LGHDT and CDR2 YNNKEL (reference sequence). In DNA, the CDR3 is TGTGCCAGCAGACAGAGCGGGGAAGAGACCCAGTACTTC. Amino acids: CASRQSGEETQYF.

This clonotype came up many times. The V call is TRBV6-5, the J call TRBJ2-7; D gene unclear. The CDR3 is 14 residues long. Trimming removed 0 bases at V and 1 base at J, with 7 bases between. Germline assignment: CDR1 MNHEY and CDR2 SVGAGI. CDR3 loop: CASSYSGRSYEQYF. The CDR3 nucleotides are TGTGCCAGCAGTTACTCGGGCAGGTCCTACGAGCAGTACTTC.

The sample holds many counts of this clonotype. The rearrangement uses TRBV2 and TRBJ2-3, with 7 bases identical to TRBD2. Trimming took 9 bases from V and 6 from J; bases not matched to a gene: 3. This CDR3 contains 11 residues. Germline values: CDR1 SNHLY, CDR2 FYNNEI. CDR3 nucleotides: TGTGCCAGTCGGGAGGTCGATACGCAGTATTTT. Translating it yields CASREVDTQYF.

This chain joins TRBV7-3 and TRBJ2-3; possible D gene TRBD2, 5 bases. V lost 5 bases to trimming and J lost 0 bases, with 12 bases between them. Germline CDR1 reads SGHTA; CDR2 reads FQGTGA. CDR3 length: 15 amino acids. In nucleotides, the CDR3 is TGTGCCAGCAGCGCGTATCTAGCTAGCACAGATACGCAGTATTTT. It translates to CASSAYLASTDTQYF.

In this sample, this clonotype turned up many times. The chain combines TRBV11-2 with TRBJ2-3, with D possibly being TRBD2 (5 bases). Trimming pared 7 bases from V and 2 bases from J, leaving 16 bases between. The CDR3 is made up of 15 amino acids. Germline lookup yields CDR1 SGHAT and CDR2 FQNNGV. CDR3 nucleotides: TGTGCCAGCACTCACGGGGAAGGTTTCACAGATACGCAGTATTTT. It translates to CASTHGEGFTDTQYF.

This clonotype was seen many times. The chain links TRBV28 to TRBJ2-3, with 9 positions matching TRBD2. With 5 bases clipped from V and 4 bases from J, the junction kept 7 bases outside the gene matches. The CDR3 is 15 residues long. Germline-derived CDR1 and CDR2 are MDHEN and SYDVKM. This CDR3 is CASSIAGVAADTQYF. DNA for the CDR3: TGTGCCAGCAGTATAGCGGGAGTGGCGGCAGATACGCAGTATTTT. The full variable domain, rest sourced from reference TRBV28 and TRBJ2-3, is DVKVTQSSRYLVKRTGEKVFLECVQDMDHENMFWYRQDPGLGLRLIYFSYDVKMKEKGDIPEGYSVSREKKERFSLILESASTNQTSMYLCASSIAGVAADTQYFGPGTRLTVL.

The chain joins TRBV20-1 to TRBJ2-5, with 8 positions matching TRBD2. In germline, CDR1 is DFQATT, CDR2 SNEGSKA (reference sequence). The V segment lost 4 bases and the J segment 1 base; nucleotides outside the gene matches: 5. The length of the CDR3 is 14 residues. CDR3 region: CSATLGLAQETQYF. The DNA of the CDR3 is TGCAGTGCTACCCTAGGACTAGCCCAAGAGACCCAGTACTTC.

The sample holds many counts of this clonotype. J is TRBJ2-7 and V is TRBV28; D perhaps matches TRBD2 (6 bases). Germline CDR1 and CDR2: MDHEN and SYDVKM. V gave up 7 bases and J gave up 2 bases, with 12 bases separating them. The CDR3 consists of 13 residues. The CDR3 DNA reads TGTGCCAGCAATCGACAGCGGGCCTACGAGCAGTACTTC. It yields the protein CASNRQRAYEQYF.

Of note for this clonotype: This may be a read error, as it is one base from a much larger clone. This chain uses TRBV13 with TRBJ1-6; possible D gene TRBD1, 5 bases. This CDR3 has 16 amino acids. Trimming took off 6 bases at V and 7 bases at J, with 19 bases between the two ends. From germline, CDR1 is PRHDT and CDR2 FYEKMQ (reference sequence). CDR3 nucleotide sequence: TGTGCCAGCAGTACCAGCCGGGCAGGGACGAATTCACCCCTCCACTTT. Its translation is CASSTSRAGTNSPLHF.

There are many counts of this clonotype. The V gene is TRBV30, the J gene TRBJ2-3; D gene ambiguous. The CDR3 length is 14 residues. Deletions cut 4 bases from V and 5 bases from J, with 16 bases between. Germline V lookup: CDR1 GTSNPN, CDR2 SVGIG (reference sequence). The CDR3 is CAWNPEGVLDTQYF. In nucleotides, the CDR3 is TGTGCCTGGAACCCCGAAGGAGTATTAGATACGCAGTATTTT.

At least ten counts were recorded for this clonotype. One junction end disagrees with the germline gene, perhaps due to a read error. The chain is built from TRBV7-3 and TRBJ2-1; TRBD1 aligns across 9 bases. Germline V lookup: CDR1 SGHTA, CDR2 FQGTGA. The CDR3 loop spans 14 amino acids. This chain's CDR3 is CASSRGTGYNEQFF. The CDR3 bases are TGTGCCAGCAGCCGCGGGACAGGGTACAATGAGCAATTCTTC.